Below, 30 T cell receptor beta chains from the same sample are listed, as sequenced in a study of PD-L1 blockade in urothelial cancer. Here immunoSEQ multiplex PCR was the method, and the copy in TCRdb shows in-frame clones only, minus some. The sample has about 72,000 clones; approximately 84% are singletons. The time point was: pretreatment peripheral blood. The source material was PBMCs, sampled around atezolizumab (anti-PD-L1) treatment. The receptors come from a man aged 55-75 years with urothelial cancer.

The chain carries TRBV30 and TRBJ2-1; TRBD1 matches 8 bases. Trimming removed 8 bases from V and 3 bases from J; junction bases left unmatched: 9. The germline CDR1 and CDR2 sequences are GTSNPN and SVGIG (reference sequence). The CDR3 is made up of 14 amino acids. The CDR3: CAVDRGGGYNEQFF. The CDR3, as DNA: TGTGCCGTCGACAGGGGCGGAGGCTACAATGAGCAGTTCTTC.

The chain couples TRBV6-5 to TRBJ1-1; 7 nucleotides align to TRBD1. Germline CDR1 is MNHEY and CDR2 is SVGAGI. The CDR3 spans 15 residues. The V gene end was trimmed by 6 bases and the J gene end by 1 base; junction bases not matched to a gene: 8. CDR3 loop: CASRFRDSPNTEAFF. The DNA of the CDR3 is TGTGCCAGCAGGTTCAGGGACAGCCCGAACACTGAAGCTTTCTTT.

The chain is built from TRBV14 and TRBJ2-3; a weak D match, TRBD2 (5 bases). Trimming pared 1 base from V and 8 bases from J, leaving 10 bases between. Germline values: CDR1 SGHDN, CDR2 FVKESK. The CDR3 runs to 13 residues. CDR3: CASSQAGRGTQYF. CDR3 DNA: TGTGCCAGCAGCCAAGCGGGCCGGGGTACGCAGTATTTT.

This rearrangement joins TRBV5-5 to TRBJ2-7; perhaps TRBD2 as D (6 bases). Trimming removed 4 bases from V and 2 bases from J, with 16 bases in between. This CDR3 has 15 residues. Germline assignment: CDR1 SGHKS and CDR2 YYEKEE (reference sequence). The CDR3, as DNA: TGTGCCAGCAGCCACAATCGGGACTCGACCTACGAGCAGTACTTC. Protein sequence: CASSHNRDSTYEQYF.

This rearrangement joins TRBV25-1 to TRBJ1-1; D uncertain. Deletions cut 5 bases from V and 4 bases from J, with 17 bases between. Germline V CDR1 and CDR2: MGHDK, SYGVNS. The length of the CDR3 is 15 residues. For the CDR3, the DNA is TGTGCCAGCAGTCCGTCCATGGGGAGGGTCACTGAAGCTTTCTTT. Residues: CASSPSMGRVTEAFF.

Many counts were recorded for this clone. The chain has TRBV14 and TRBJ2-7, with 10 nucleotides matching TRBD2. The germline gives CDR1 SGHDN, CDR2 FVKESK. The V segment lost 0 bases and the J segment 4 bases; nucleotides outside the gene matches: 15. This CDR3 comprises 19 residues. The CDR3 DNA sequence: TGTGCCAGCAGCCAAGACCCCGCTAGCGGGGGAATTTGGGGTTACGAGCAGTACTTC. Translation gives CASSQDPASGGIWGYEQYF. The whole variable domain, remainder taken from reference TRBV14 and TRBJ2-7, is EAGVTQFPSHSVIEKGQTVTLRCDPISGHDNLYWYRRVMGKEIKFLLHFVKESKQDESGMPNNRFLAERTGGTYSTLKVQPAELEDSGVYFCASSQDPASGGIWGYEQYFGPGTRLTVT.

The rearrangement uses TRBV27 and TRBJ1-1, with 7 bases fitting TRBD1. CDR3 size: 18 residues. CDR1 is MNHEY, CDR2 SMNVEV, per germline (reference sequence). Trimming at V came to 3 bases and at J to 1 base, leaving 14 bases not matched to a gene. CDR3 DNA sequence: TGTGCCAGCAGTTTGAGTGTCAGGGGGGTAGTTTGGAACACTGAAGCTTTCTTT. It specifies CASSLSVRGVVWNTEAFF.

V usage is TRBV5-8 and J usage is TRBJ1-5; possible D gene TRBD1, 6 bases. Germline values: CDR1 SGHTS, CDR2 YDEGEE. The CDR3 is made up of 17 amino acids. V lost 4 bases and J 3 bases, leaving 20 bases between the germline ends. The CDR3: CASSPGAGQTLNQPQHF. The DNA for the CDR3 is TGTGCCAGCAGCCCCGGGGCCGGACAGACCCTCAATCAGCCCCAGCATTTT.

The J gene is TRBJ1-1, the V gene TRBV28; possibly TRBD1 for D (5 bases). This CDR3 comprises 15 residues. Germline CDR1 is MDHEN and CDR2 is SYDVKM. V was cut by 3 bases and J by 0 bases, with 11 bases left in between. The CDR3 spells CASSFMDNLNTEAFF. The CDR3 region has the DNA TGTGCCAGCAGTTTCATGGACAACCTGAACACTGAAGCTTTCTTT.

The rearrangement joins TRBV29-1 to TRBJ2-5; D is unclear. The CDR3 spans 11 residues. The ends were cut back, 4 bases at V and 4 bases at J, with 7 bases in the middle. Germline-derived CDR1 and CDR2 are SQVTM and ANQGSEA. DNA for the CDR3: TGCAGCGTTGGTGGTAGAGAGACCCAGTACTTC. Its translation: CSVGGRETQYF.

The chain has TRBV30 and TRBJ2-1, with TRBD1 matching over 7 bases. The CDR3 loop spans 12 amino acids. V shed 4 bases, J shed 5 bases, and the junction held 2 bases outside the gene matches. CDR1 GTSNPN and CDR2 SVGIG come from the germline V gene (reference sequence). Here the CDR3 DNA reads TGTGCCTGGAAGGGACAGAACAATGAGCAGTTCTTC. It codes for CAWKGQNNEQFF.

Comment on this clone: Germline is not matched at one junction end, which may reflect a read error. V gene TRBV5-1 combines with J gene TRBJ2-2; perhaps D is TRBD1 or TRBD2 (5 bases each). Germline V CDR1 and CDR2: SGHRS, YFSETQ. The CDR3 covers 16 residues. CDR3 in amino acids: CASTLGRTQNTGELFF. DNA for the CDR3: TGCGCCAGCACCTTGGGACGGACTCAGAACACCGGGGAGCTGTTTTTT.

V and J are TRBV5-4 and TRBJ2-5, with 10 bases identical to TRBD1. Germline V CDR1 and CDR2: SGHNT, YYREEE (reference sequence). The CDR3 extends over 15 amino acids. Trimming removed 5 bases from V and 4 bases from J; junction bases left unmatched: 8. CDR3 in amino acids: CASRRDRGRGETQYF. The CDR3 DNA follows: TGTGCCAGCAGACGAGACAGGGGGCGCGGAGAGACCCAGTACTTC.

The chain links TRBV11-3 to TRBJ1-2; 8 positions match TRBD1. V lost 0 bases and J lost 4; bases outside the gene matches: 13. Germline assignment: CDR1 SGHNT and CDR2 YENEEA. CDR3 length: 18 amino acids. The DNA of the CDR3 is TGTGCCAGCAGCTTAGATGGGGGACAGGCGTCTTTAGGCTATGGCTACACCTTC. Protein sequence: CASSLDGGQASLGYGYTF.

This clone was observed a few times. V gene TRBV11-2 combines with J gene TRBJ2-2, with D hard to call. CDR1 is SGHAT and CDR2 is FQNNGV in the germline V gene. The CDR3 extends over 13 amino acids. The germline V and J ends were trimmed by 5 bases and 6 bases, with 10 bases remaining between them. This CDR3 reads CASSLGVPGELFF. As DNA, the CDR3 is TGTGCCAGCAGCCTAGGAGTCCCCGGGGAGCTGTTTTTT.

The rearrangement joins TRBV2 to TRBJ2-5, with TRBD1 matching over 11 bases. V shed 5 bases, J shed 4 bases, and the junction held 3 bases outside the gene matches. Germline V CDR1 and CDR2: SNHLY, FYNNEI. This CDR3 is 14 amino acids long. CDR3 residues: CASSWTGGSETQYF. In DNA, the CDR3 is TGTGCCAGCAGTTGGACAGGGGGCTCAGAGACCCAGTACTTC.

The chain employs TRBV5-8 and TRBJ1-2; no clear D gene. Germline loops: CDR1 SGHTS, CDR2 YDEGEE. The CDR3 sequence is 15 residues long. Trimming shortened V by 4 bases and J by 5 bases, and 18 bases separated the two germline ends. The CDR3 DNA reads TGTGCCAGCAGCGCGGACCCCCTGAGGGCTTATGGCTACACCTTC. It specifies CASSADPLRAYGYTF.

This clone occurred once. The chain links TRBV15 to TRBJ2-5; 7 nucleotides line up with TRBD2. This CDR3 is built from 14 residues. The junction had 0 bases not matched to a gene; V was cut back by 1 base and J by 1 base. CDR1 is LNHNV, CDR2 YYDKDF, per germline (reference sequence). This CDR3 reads CATSRGGGQETQYF. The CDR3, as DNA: TGTGCCACCAGCAGAGGGGGGGGCCAAGAGACCCAGTACTTC.

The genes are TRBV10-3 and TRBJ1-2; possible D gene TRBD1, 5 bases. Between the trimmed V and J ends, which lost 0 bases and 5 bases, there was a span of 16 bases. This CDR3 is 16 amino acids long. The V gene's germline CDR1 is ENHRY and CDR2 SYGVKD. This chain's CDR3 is CAISESAGEGLYGYTF. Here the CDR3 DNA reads TGTGCCATCAGTGAGTCGGCGGGAGAGGGGTTATATGGCTACACCTTC.

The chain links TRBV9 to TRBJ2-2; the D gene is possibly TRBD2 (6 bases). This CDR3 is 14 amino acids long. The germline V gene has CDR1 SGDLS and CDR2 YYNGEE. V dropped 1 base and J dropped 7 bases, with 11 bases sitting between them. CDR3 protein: CASSVTSTHGELFF. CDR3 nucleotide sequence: TGTGCCAGCAGCGTAACTAGCACCCACGGGGAGCTGTTTTTT.

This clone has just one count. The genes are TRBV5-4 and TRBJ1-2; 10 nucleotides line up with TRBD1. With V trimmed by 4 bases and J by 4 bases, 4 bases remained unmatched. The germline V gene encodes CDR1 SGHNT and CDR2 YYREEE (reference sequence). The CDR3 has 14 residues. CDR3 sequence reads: CASSPGQGIYGYTF. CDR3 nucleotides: TGTGCCAGCAGCCCGGGACAGGGGATCTATGGCTACACCTTC.

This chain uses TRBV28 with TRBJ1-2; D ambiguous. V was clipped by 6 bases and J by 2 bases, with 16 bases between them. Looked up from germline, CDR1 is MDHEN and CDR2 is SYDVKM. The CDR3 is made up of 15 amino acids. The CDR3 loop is CASRPPSRLNYGYTF. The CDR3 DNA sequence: TGTGCCAGCAGACCTCCTTCCAGGCTAAACTATGGCTACACCTTC.

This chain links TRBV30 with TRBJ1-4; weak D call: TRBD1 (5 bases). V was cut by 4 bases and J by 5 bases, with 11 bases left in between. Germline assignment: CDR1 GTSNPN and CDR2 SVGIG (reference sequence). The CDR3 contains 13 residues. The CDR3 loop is CAWNAGLNEKLFF. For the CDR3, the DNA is TGTGCCTGGAATGCAGGGTTAAATGAAAAACTGTTTTTT.

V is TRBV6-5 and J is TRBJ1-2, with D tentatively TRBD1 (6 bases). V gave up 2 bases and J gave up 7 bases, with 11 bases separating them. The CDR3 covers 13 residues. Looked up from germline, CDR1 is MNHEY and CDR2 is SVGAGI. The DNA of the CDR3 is TGTGCCAGCAGTTACGGGGGCCGGGGTGGCTACACCTTC. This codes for CASSYGGRGGYTF.

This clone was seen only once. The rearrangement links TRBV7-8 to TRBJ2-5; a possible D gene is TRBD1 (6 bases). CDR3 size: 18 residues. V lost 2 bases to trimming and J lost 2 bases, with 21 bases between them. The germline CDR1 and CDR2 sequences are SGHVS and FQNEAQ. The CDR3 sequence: CASSLPRMDSKRQETQYF. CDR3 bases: TGTGCCAGCAGCTTACCTCGAATGGACAGCAAGAGACAAGAGACCCAGTACTTC.

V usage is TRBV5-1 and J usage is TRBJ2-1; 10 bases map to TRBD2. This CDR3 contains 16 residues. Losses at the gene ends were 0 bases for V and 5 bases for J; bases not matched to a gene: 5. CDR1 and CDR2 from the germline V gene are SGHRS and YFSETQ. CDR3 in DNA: TGCGCCAGCAGCTTGGTGGTTAGCGGGGGGAACAATGAGCAGTTCTTC. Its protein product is CASSLVVSGGNNEQFF.

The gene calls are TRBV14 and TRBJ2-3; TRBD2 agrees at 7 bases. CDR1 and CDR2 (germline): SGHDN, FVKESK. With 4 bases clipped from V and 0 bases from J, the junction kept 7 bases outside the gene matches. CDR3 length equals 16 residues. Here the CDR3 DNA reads TGTGCCAGCAGCCCTGGGGAGGGGTCTAGCACAGATACGCAGTATTTT. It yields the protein CASSPGEGSSTDTQYF.

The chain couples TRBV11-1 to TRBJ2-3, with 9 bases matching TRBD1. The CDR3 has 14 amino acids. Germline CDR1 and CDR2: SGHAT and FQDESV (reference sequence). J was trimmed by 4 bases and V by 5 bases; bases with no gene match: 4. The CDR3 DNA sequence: TGTGCCAGCAGCGCTACAGGGGGCGCAGATACGCAGTATTTT. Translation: CASSATGGADTQYF.

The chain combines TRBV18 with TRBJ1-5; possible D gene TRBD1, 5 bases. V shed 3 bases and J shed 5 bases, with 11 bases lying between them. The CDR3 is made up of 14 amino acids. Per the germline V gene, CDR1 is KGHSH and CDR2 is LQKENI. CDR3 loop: CASSPNVGHQPQHF. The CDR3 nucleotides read TGTGCCAGCTCACCGAATGTGGGGCATCAGCCCCAGCATTTT.

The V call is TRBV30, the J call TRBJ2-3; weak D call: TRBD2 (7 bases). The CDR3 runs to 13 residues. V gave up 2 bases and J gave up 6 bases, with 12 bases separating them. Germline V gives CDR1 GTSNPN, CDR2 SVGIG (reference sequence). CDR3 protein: CAWSRGAPDTQYF. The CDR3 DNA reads TGTGCCTGGAGTCGGGGGGCCCCCGATACGCAGTATTTT.